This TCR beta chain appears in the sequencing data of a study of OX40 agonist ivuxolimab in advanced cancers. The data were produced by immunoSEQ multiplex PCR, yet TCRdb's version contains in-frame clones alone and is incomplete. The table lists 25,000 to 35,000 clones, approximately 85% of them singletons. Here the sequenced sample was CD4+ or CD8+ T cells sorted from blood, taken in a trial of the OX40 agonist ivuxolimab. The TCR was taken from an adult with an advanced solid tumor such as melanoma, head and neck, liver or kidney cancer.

The CDR3 nucleotides read TGTGCCAGCAGCTTGGTTTCTAGTTACGAGCAGTACTTC. Its protein is CASSLVSSYEQYF. V and J are TRBV7-9 and TRBJ2-7; D is unclear. The CDR3 loop spans 13 amino acids. Deletions cut 3 bases from V and 4 bases from J, with 10 bases between. Germline V lookup: CDR1 SEHNR, CDR2 FQNEAQ (reference sequence).